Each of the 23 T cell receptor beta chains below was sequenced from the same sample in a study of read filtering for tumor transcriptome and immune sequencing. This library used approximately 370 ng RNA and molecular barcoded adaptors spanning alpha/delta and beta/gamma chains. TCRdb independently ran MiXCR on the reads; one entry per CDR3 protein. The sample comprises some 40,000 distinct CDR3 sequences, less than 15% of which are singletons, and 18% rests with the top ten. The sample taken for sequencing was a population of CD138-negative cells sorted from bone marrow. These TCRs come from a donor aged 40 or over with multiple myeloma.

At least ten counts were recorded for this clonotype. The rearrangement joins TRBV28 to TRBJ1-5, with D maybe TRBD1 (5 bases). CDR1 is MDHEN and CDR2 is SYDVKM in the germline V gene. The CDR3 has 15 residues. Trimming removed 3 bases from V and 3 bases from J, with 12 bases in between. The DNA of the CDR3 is TGTGCCAGCAGTTTGGCCGCGGGACTCAATCAGCCCCAGCATTTT. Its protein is CASSLAAGLNQPQHF.

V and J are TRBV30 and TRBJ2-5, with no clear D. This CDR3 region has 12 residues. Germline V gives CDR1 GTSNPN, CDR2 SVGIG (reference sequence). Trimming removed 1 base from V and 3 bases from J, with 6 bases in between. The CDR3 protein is CAWSALKETQYF. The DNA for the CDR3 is TGTGCCTGGAGTGCACTCAAAGAGACCCAGTACTTC.

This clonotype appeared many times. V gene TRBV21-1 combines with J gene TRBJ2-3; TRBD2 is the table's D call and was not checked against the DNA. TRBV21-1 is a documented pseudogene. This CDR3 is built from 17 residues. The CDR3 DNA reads TGTGCCATGCTAGCTTGGCCCTTAGCGGGAGCCACAGATACGCAGTATTTT. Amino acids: CAMLAWPLAGATDTQYF.

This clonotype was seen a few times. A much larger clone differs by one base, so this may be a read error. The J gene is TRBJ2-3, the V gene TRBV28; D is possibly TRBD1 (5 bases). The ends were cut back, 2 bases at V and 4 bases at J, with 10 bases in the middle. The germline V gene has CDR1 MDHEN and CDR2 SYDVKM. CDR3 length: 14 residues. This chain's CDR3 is CASSLGWGPDTQYF. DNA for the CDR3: TGTGCCAGCAGTTTAGGGTGGGGCCCAGATACGCAGTATTTT.

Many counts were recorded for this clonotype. The CDR3 here is CASSVIGHSSYNEQFF. In DNA form, the CDR3 reads TGCGCCAGCAGCGTCATAGGGCATAGCTCCTACAATGAGCAGTTCTTC. The chain links TRBV5-1 to TRBJ2-1, with D uncertain. Trimming removed 4 bases at V and 0 bases at J, with 14 bases between. CDR1 is SGHRS, CDR2 YFSETQ, per germline. CDR3 length: 16 amino acids.

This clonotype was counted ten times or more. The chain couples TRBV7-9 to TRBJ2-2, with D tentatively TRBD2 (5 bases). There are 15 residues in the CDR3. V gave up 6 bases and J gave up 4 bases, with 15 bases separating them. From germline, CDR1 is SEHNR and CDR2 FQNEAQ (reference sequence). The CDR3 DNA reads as TGTGCCAGCAGTCCCCTGGGGAGACTCACCGGGGAGCTGTTTTTT. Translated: CASSPLGRLTGELFF.

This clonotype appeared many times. The chain's CDR3 is CASRSSGGSYEQYF. For the CDR3, the DNA is TGTGCCAGCAGATCTAGCGGGGGCTCCTACGAGCAGTACTTC. The chain links TRBV7-2 to TRBJ2-7; 10 nucleotides match TRBD2. Germline CDR1 reads SGHTA; CDR2 reads FQGNSA. The CDR3 is 14 residues long. V dropped 6 bases and J dropped 0; count of bases not matched to a gene: 2.

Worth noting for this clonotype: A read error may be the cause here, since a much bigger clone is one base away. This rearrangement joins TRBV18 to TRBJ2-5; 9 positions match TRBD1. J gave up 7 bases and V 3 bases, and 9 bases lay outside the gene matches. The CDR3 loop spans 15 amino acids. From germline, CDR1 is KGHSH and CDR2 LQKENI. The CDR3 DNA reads TGTGCCAGCTCACCCCAGGGACAGGGAGGAGGGACCCAGTACTTC. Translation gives CASSPQGQGGGTQYF.

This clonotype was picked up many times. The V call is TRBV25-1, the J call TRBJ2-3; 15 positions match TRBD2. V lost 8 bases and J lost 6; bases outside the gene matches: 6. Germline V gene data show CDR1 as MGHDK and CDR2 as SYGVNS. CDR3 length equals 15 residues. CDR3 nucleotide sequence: TGTGCCAGCGCGGGACTAGCGGGGGGAATTGATACGCAGTATTTT. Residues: CASAGLAGGIDTQYF.

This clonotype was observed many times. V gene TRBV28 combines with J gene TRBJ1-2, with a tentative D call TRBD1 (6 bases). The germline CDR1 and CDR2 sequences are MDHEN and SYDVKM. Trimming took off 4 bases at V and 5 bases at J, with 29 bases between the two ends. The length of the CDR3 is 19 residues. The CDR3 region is CASSSRILFGDTESYGYTF. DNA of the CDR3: TGTGCCAGCAGTTCGCGAATTTTGTTTGGGGACACCGAATCGTATGGCTACACCTTC.

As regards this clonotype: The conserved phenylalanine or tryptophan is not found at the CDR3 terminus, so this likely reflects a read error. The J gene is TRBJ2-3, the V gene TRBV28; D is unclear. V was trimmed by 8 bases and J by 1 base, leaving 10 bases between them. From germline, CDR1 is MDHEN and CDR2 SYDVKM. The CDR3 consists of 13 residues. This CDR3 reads CASPLRRTDTQYL. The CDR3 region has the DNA TGTGCCAGCCCCCTCCGGCGCACAGATACGCAGTATCTT.

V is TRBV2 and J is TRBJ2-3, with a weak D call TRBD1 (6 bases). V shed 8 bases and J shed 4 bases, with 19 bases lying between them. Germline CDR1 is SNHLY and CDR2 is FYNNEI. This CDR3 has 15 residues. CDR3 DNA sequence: TGTGCCAGCGGCCGCAACAGGGAGAACTCAGATACGCAGTATTTT. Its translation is CASGRNRENSDTQYF.

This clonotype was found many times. CDR3 sequence: CASSLGRTAGVEQFF. Written as DNA, the CDR3 is TGTGCCAGCAGCTTAGGGCGGACAGCAGGCGTTGAGCAGTTCTTC. J is TRBJ2-1 and V is TRBV11-2, with D possibly matching TRBD1 (6 bases). Germline V gives CDR1 SGHAT, CDR2 FQNNGV. The CDR3 is 15 residues long. V shed 1 base and J shed 9 bases, with 16 bases lying between them.

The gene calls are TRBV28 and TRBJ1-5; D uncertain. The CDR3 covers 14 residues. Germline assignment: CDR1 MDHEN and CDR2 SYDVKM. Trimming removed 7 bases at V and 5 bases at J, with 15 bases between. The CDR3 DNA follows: TGTGCCAGCATGAGCGGGTCGGGTTATCAGCCCCAGCATTTT. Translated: CASMSGSGYQPQHF.

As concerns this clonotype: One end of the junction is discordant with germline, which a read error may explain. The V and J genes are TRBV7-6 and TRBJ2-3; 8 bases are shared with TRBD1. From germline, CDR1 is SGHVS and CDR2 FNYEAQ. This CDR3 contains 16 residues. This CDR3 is CASSSTQGALTDTQYF. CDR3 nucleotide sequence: TGTGCCAGCAGCTCCACCCAGGGGGCCTTAACAGATACGCAGTACTTT.

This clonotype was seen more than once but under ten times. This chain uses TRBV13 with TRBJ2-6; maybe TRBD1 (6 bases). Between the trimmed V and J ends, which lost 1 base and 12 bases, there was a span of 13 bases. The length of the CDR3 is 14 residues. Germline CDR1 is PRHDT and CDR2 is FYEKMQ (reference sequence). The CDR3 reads CASSLDGQLAVLTF. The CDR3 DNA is TGTGCCAGCAGCTTAGACGGACAGCTGGCCGTCCTGACTTTC.

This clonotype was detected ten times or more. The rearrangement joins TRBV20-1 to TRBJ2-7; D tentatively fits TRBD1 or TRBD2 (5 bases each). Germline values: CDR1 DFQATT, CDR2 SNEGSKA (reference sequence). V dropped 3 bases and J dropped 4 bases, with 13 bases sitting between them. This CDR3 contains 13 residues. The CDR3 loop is CSASGTWPYEQYF. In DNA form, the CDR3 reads TGCAGTGCTAGTGGGACCTGGCCATACGAGCAGTACTTC.

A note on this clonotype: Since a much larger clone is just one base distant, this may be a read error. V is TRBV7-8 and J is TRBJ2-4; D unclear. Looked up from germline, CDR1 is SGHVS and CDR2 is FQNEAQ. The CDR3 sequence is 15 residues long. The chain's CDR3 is CASSPLETGKNVQYF. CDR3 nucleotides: TGTGCCAGCAGCCCCCTTGAGACCGGCAAAAACGTTCAGTACTTC. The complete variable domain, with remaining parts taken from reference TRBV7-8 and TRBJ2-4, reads GAGVSQSPRYKVAKRGQDVALRCDPISGHVSLFWYQQALGQGPEFLTYFQNEAQLDKSGLPSDRFFAERPEGSVSTLKIQRTQQEDSAVYLCASSPLETGKNVQYFGAGTRLSVL.

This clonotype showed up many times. The CDR3 region has the DNA TGTGCCAGCAGCCTCGATCTAGGAACTGATACGCAGTATTTT. Residues: CASSLDLGTDTQYF. This sequence joins TRBV2 and TRBJ2-3; D remains unclear. This CDR3 spans 14 amino acids. Per germline, CDR1 SNHLY and CDR2 FYNNEI. The V and J ends lost 6 bases and 6 bases respectively, with 16 bases between them.

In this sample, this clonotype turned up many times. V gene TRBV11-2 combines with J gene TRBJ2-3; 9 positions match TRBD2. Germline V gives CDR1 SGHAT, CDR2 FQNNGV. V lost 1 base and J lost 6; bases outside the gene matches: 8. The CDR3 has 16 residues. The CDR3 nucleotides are TGTGCCAGCAGCTTAGGGCGGCGGGGGGGACGGGATACGCAGTATTTT. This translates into CASSLGRRGGRDTQYF.

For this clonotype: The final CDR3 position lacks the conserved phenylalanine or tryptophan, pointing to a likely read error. The CDR3 coding sequence is TGCAGTGCTAGCATTTACACTGAAGCTTTCCTT. As protein: CSASIYTEAFL. This chain uses TRBV20-1 with TRBJ1-1; D unclear. V was trimmed by 3 bases and J by 3 bases, leaving 5 bases between them. CDR1 and CDR2 (germline): DFQATT, SNEGSKA (reference sequence). The CDR3 is made up of 11 amino acids.

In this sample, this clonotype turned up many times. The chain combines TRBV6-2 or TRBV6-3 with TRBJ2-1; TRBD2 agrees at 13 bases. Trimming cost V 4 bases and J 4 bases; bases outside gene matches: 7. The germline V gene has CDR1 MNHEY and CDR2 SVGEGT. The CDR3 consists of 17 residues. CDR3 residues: CASSSRTSGGRYNEQFF. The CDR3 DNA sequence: TGTGCCAGCAGTTCGCGGACTAGCGGGGGCCGTTACAATGAGCAGTTCTTC.

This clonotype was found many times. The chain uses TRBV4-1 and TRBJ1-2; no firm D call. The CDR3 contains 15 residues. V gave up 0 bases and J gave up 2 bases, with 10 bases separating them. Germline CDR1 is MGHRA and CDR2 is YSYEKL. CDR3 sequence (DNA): TGCGCCAGCAGCCAAGAGGTAGGCGCGAACTATGGCTACACCTTC. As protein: CASSQEVGANYGYTF.